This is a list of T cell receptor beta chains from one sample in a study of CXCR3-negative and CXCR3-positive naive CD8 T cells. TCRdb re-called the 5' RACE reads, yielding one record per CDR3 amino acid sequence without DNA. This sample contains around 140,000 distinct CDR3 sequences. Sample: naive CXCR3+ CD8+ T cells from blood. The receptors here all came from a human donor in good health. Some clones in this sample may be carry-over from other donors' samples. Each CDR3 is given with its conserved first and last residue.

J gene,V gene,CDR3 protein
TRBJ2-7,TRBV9,CASSPTTGSSYEQYF
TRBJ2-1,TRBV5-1,CASSLPGTSGGDEQFF
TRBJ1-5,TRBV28,CASSRDSPFNQPQHF
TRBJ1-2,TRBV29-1,CSVQGGKDGYTF
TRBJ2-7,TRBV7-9,CASSHFPPGLAGLDYEQYF
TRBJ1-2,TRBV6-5,CASSYSIIDGYTF
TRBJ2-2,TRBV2,CASSDPRITGELFF
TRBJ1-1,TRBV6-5,CASSYSVGLDGLNTEAFF
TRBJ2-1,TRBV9,CASSLVGGGPAYNEQFF
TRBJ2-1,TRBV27,CAAGGPYNEQFF
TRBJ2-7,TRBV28,CASSLPGQGPPFYEQYF
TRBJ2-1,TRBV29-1,CSVVGGSNEQFF
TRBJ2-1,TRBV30,CAWFLGGYEQFF